This T cell receptor (beta chain) is drawn from a study of T cell clusters in autoimmune cytopenias. About the research overall: The median distinct TRB clonotype count was about 2,500 per sample, from a median roughly 51,000 reads.

The CDR3 length is 16 residues. Germline V gene sequence: CDR1 MNHNS, CDR2 SASEGT. TRB was amplified by touch-down multiplex PCR, primer pools A and B combined. TCRdb re-called the multiplex PCR reads, yielding one record per CDR3 amino acid sequence without DNA. The sample data list about 6,100 distinct CDR3 sequences. By frequency, this clonotype registers medium-sized. Tens of thousands of genome equivalents of blood DNA were amplified for TRB. These same records also appear under a second study, on T cell repertoires in aging, cancer and after chemotherapy. That investigation notes: Compared with age-matched healthy donors, untreated hematological or solid cancer patients showed higher blood TCR clonality. Across the chemotherapy interval, each cancer cohort showed higher median generation probability, suggesting thymic rebound.

Sequencing was carried out using peripheral blood. This clonotype was obtained from a human donor in good health. The chain recombines TRBV6-1 with TRBJ2-5; absent DNA, TCRdb's TRBD2 call cannot be checked. The CDR3 loop is CASSRSSGGFQETQYF.